The 30 T cell receptor beta chains given below trace back to one sample, sequenced in a study of blood T cell repertoires in COVID-19. The assay was immunoSEQ multiplex PCR, and TCRdb's table has in-frame clones only and misses some. The sample lists over 200,000 clones; 65% to 90% were seen once. Material: PBMCs or T cells enriched from blood (not recorded which). All receptors come from a man in his late teens or twenties who had recovered from COVID-19.

This chain uses TRBV4-1 with TRBJ1-5, with 9 positions matching TRBD1. Trimming removed 4 bases from V and 0 bases from J; junction bases left unmatched: 16. CDR1 and CDR2 (germline): MGHRA, YSYEKL. The CDR3 is 20 amino acids. CDR3 region: CASSLSLGTGMAYSNQPQHF. Written as DNA, the CDR3 is TGCGCCAGCAGCCTCAGCTTAGGGACAGGGATGGCCTATAGCAATCAGCCCCAGCATTTT.

The rearrangement links TRBV18 to TRBJ2-2; 7 nucleotides agree with TRBD2. In germline, CDR1 is KGHSH, CDR2 LQKENI. This CDR3 spans 19 amino acids. V was pared by 4 bases and J by 3 bases, with 17 bases of the junction left unmatched. The CDR3 region is CASSLNAGDSRSDTGELFF. The CDR3 DNA follows: TGTGCCAGCTCACTTAACGCGGGGGACTCTAGAAGTGACACCGGGGAGCTGTTTTTT.

The chain carries TRBV5-4 and TRBJ2-1; 9 bases match TRBD1. This CDR3 contains 14 residues. Losses at the gene ends were 1 base for V and 9 bases for J; bases not matched to a gene: 5. Per the germline V gene, CDR1 is SGHNT and CDR2 is YYREEE (reference sequence). CDR3 sequence: CASSLTGGDFEQFF. The CDR3 DNA follows: TGTGCCAGCAGCTTGACAGGGGGCGATTTTGAGCAGTTCTTC.

V gene TRBV4-1 combines with J gene TRBJ2-1; TRBD1 might be the D (5 bases). Trimming left V 3 bases short and J 15 bases short, with 18 bases between. The CDR3 is 13 residues long. Per the germline V gene, CDR1 is MGHRA and CDR2 is YSYEKL. The CDR3: CASSQPPDTNSFF. DNA of the CDR3: TGCGCCAGCAGCCAGCCCCCGGACACCAATTCGTTCTTC.

V usage is TRBV11-2 and J usage is TRBJ2-1; 14 bases fit TRBD2. Germline loops: CDR1 SGHAT, CDR2 FQNNGV. Trimming at V came to 3 bases and at J to 8 bases, leaving 15 bases not matched to a gene. The CDR3 is 19 residues long. CDR3 sequence reads: CASSLKRLAGGQSPHEQFF. CDR3 DNA: TGTGCCAGCAGCTTGAAAAGACTAGCGGGGGGGCAAAGTCCCCATGAGCAGTTCTTC.

The V call is TRBV19, the J call TRBJ2-7; TRBD1 aligns across 7 bases. This CDR3 has 15 residues. The V and J ends lost 7 bases and 0 bases, in that order; junction bases with no gene match: 9. Germline V lookup: CDR1 LNHDA, CDR2 SQIVND (reference sequence). The CDR3 protein is CASTIGTDISYEQYF. As DNA, the CDR3 is TGTGCCAGTACTATCGGGACAGATATCTCCTACGAGCAGTACTTC.

This clone was seen a few times. The chain recombines TRBV19 with TRBJ1-6, with 7 bases that match TRBD1. Germline trimming cut 3 bases from V and 5 bases from J; bases unmatched to any gene: 1. This CDR3 contains 14 residues. CDR1 and CDR2 from the germline V gene are LNHDA and SQIVND (reference sequence). The CDR3 nucleotides read TGTGCCAGTAGTATCAGGGGGGATAATTCACCCCTCCACTTT. This encodes CASSIRGDNSPLHF.

The rearrangement links TRBV21-1 to TRBJ2-3; TRBD1, the table's D call, lacks a check against the DNA. TRBV21-1 corresponds to a pseudogene. CDR3 length: 19 residues. CDR3: CASSKKGTYPDGSVSRQYF. In DNA, the CDR3 is TGTGCCAGCAGCAAGAAGGGGACATACCCCGATGGGTCGGTGAGTAGGCAGTATTTT.

The chain joins TRBV6-5 to TRBJ2-1; tentative D call: TRBD1 (6 bases). The CDR3 extends over 13 amino acids. The V and J ends lost 6 bases and 6 bases respectively, with 12 bases between them. Looked up from germline, CDR1 is MNHEY and CDR2 is SVGAGI. The CDR3 here is CASRGAWGNEQFF. The CDR3 bases are TGTGCCAGCAGGGGGGCCTGGGGCAATGAGCAGTTCTTC.

The J gene is TRBJ2-5, the V gene TRBV30, with D possibly being TRBD2 (5 bases). The germline CDR1 and CDR2 sequences are GTSNPN and SVGIG (reference sequence). The CDR3 is 13 amino acids. Trimming removed 7 bases at V and 0 bases at J, with 12 bases between. Written as DNA, the CDR3 is TGTGCCTCCCATGGTAGCGACCAAGAGACCCAGTACTTC. Amino acids: CASHGSDQETQYF.

On this clone: A junction boundary mismatches the germline segment, possibly from a read error. The chain couples TRBV7-7 to TRBJ2-1; 11 bases are a match to TRBD2. This CDR3 comprises 16 residues. Germline values: CDR1 SSHAT, CDR2 FNYEAQ (reference sequence). CDR3 residues: CASSLGLAGGYNEQFF. For the CDR3, the DNA is TGTGCTAGCAGCTTAGGGTTAGCGGGAGGGTACAATGAGCAGTTCTTC.

The chain carries TRBV15 and TRBJ1-4, with unresolved D. V was cut by 0 bases and J by 8 bases, with 7 bases left in between. The CDR3 loop spans 13 amino acids. Germline CDR1 and CDR2: LNHNV and YYDKDF (reference sequence). CDR3 in DNA: TGTGCCACCAGCAGAGATACAGACGAAAAACTGTTTTTT. This codes for CATSRDTDEKLFF.

The chain joins TRBV3-1 (or the pseudogene TRBV3-2) to TRBJ2-5, with D unresolved. V was cut by 3 bases and J by 8 bases, with 13 bases left in between. This CDR3 has 13 residues. The germline CDR1 and CDR2 sequences are LGHDT and YNNKEL (reference sequence). CDR3: CASSQEHPGTQYF. Here the CDR3 DNA reads TGTGCCAGCAGCCAGGAACACCCGGGTACCCAGTACTTC.

V usage is TRBV5-1 and J usage is TRBJ2-7, with D possibly matching TRBD1 (6 bases). V was trimmed by 4 bases and J by 0 bases, leaving 14 bases between them. The CDR3 is 15 residues long. Germline V gene data show CDR1 as SGHRS and CDR2 as YFSETQ. The CDR3 nucleotides read TGCGCCAGCAGCCCGCGTAGGGGGACCTCCTACGAGCAGTACTTC. Translating it yields CASSPRRGTSYEQYF.

The table lists this clone with a count of one. The chain has TRBV3-1 (or the pseudogene TRBV3-2) and TRBJ1-2; 9 positions match TRBD1. After removal of 5 bases from V and 6 bases from J, the junction contained 13 bases not matched to a gene. Germline lookup yields CDR1 LGHDT and CDR2 YNNKEL (reference sequence). This CDR3 spans 16 amino acids. This chain's CDR3 is CASSMARQGVVNGYTF. The CDR3 coding sequence is TGTGCCAGCAGCATGGCGAGACAGGGGGTTGTGAATGGCTACACCTTC.

The table lists this clone with a count of one. The V gene is TRBV5-6, the J gene TRBJ1-2; perhaps TRBD1 as D (6 bases). Trimming cost V 7 bases and J 8 bases, with 18 bases left between them. This CDR3 is built from 13 residues. The V gene's germline CDR1 is SGHDT and CDR2 YYEEEE. The CDR3 nucleotides are TGTGCCAGCGGAGCGGGGGCTAGGGGCGGCTACACCTTC. It yields the protein CASGAGARGGYTF.

This sequence joins TRBV10-2 and TRBJ2-5, with D perhaps matching TRBD1 (5 bases). The CDR3 contains 15 residues. Germline CDR1 reads WSHSY; CDR2 reads SAAADI. Trimming took 0 bases from V and 5 from J, leaving 13 bases between them. The CDR3 DNA reads TGCGCCAGCAGTGAGTCGGCCGAATCAGGGGAGACCCAGTACTTC. It encodes CASSESAESGETQYF.

This rearrangement joins TRBV5-4 to TRBJ1-1, with D maybe TRBD1 (6 bases). V lost 4 bases and J 5 bases, leaving 15 bases between the germline ends. CDR1 SGHNT and CDR2 YYREEE come from the germline V gene (reference sequence). This CDR3 spans 14 amino acids. The CDR3 DNA sequence: TGTGCCAGCAGCCCGGGCCAGGGGAGAACTGAAGCTTTCTTT. Translating gives CASSPGQGRTEAFF.

The V call is TRBV28, the J call TRBJ2-1, with TRBD2 identical over 8 bases. The CDR3 has 17 residues. V lost 4 bases and J lost 3; bases outside the gene matches: 11. Germline assignment: CDR1 MDHEN and CDR2 SYDVKM. CDR3 protein: CASSSGVSGIFYNEQFF. As DNA, the CDR3 is TGTGCCAGCAGTTCAGGGGTTAGCGGGATTTTCTACAATGAGCAGTTCTTC. The full variable domain, in which reference TRBV28 and TRBJ2-1 provide the parts outside the CDR3, is DVKVTQSSRYLVKRTGEKVFLECVQDMDHENMFWYRQDPGLGLRLIYFSYDVKMKEKGDIPEGYSVSREKKERFSLILESASTNQTSMYLCASSSGVSGIFYNEQFFGPGTRLTVL.

The rearrangement uses TRBV6-4 and TRBJ1-3; TRBD1 matches at 8 bases. The CDR3 is 16 amino acids. J was trimmed by 0 bases and V by 9 bases; bases with no gene match: 10. Germline loops: CDR1 MRHNA, CDR2 SNTAGT. This CDR3 is CARNGDRSYSGNTIYF. The CDR3 nucleotides read TGTGCCAGGAACGGGGACAGGTCCTACTCTGGAAACACCATATATTTT.

J is TRBJ2-7 and V is TRBV6-4, with D maybe TRBD2 (5 bases). The germline V and J ends were trimmed by 10 bases and 0 bases, with 16 bases remaining between them. Looked up from germline, CDR1 is MRHNA and CDR2 is SNTAGT. The CDR3 covers 14 residues. The CDR3 nucleotides are TGTGCCACCGGTCTAAAGCGGCCCTCCTACGAGCAGTACTTC. As protein: CATGLKRPSYEQYF.

V gene TRBV27 combines with J gene TRBJ2-3, with 10 bases matching TRBD2. CDR3 length: 16 amino acids. Germline-derived CDR1 and CDR2 are MNHEY and SMNVEV (reference sequence). The trim removed 4 bases at V and 4 bases at J, leaving 8 bases unmatched. This CDR3 is CASSSQPSGRADTQYF. CDR3 nucleotides: TGTGCCAGCAGTTCACAACCTAGCGGGAGAGCAGATACGCAGTATTTT.

This clone has more than one count but fewer than ten. DNA of the CDR3: TGCAGCGTTGAAAGGGACAGGCGAGGCGCTGAAGCTTTCTTT. Its protein is CSVERDRRGAEAFF. The chain joins TRBV29-1 to TRBJ1-1; TRBD1 matches at 8 bases. Germline V gene data show CDR1 as SQVTM and CDR2 as ANQGSEA. The CDR3 runs to 14 residues. V was clipped by 2 bases and J by 6 bases; unmatched bases: 8.

J is TRBJ2-7 and V is TRBV18; TRBD1 might be the D (6 bases). Trimming took 4 bases from V and 2 from J, leaving 15 bases between them. CDR3 length: 15 residues. Germline V gene lookup returns CDR1 KGHSH and CDR2 LQKENI. Here the CDR3 DNA reads TGTGCCAGCTCACTTACCGGGACACTTGCCTACGAGCAGTACTTC. It is translated as CASSLTGTLAYEQYF.

This chain connects TRBV4-1 to TRBJ1-5; possible D gene TRBD1, 5 bases. The CDR3 has 15 residues. V lost 0 bases to trimming and J lost 2 bases, with 8 bases between them. The germline V gene encodes CDR1 MGHRA and CDR2 YSYEKL. The CDR3 nucleotides read TGCGCCAGCAGCCAAGAAGACAGAGGCAATCAGCCCCAGCATTTT. Residues: CASSQEDRGNQPQHF.

The chain recombines TRBV18 with TRBJ2-7; 11 bases line up with TRBD2. Looked up from germline, CDR1 is KGHSH and CDR2 is LQKENI. The CDR3 totals 19 residues. J gave up 5 bases and V 1 base, and 16 bases lay outside the gene matches. The chain's CDR3 is CASSPRSSGGLHFSNEQYF. The DNA of the CDR3 is TGTGCCAGCTCACCACGGTCTAGCGGGGGGCTCCATTTTAGTAACGAGCAGTACTTC.

This clone was picked up many times. This rearrangement joins TRBV6-5 to TRBJ1-5, with a weak D call TRBD1 (5 bases). Trimming took off 2 bases at V and 2 bases at J, with 10 bases between the two ends. This CDR3 is built from 15 residues. Germline-derived CDR1 and CDR2 are MNHEY and SVGAGI. For the CDR3, the DNA is TGTGCCAGCAGTTACAGGGGAGGTGGCAATCAGCCCCAGCATTTT. This gives the protein CASSYRGGGNQPQHF.

This chain connects TRBV4-1 to TRBJ1-2; no reliable D call. The CDR3 length is 12 residues. Trimming took 0 bases from V and 7 from J, leaving 6 bases between them. The germline V gene encodes CDR1 MGHRA and CDR2 YSYEKL. Written as DNA, the CDR3 is TGCGCCAGCAGCCAAGAAGAGGGTGGCTACACCTTC. Translated: CASSQEEGGYTF.

The genes are TRBV11-2 and TRBJ2-7, with TRBD2 as a possible D gene (5 bases). Looked up from germline, CDR1 is SGHAT and CDR2 is FQNNGV. The V end was cut by 5 bases, the J end by 3 bases, with 14 bases between. The CDR3 is 14 residues long. The CDR3 DNA reads TGTGCCAGCAGCCTGGAGGCCCAACACTACGAGCAGTACTTC. Translating it yields CASSLEAQHYEQYF.

Here the CDR3 DNA reads TGTGCCAGCAGTTACTCGCAAAGTACAGCGGGCGAGCAGTACTTC. Its translation is CASSYSQSTAGEQYF. The chain joins TRBV6-5 to TRBJ2-7, with D perhaps matching TRBD2 (6 bases). The V gene's germline CDR1 is MNHEY and CDR2 SVGAGI. The CDR3 is 15 amino acids. V lost 0 bases, J lost 6 bases, and 15 bases lay in between.